The present entry profiles one T cell receptor beta chain with its context. Only in-frame clones appear in the TCRdb table, and some are missing; sequencing was by immunoSEQ multiplex PCR. The sample gives some 2 million clones, approximately 95% of which show up once; 0.13% is in the top ten. This entry comes from a study of shared clonotypes between healthy human individuals. Germline values: CDR1 SGHAT, CDR2 FQNNGV. Trimming took off 11 bases at V and 1 base at J, with 9 bases between the two ends. This CDR3 contains 13 residues. The source of this sequence is a man aged 18 to 29 in good health. The rearrangement joins TRBV11-2 to TRBJ2-6; maybe TRBD2 (6 bases). Material for sequencing was naive CD4+ T cells sorted from blood. Subset defined: CD45RA+ positively selected. The CDR3 reads CAGGESGANVLTF. CDR3 DNA sequence: TGTGCCGGAGGGGAATCTGGGGCCAACGTCCTGACTTTC.